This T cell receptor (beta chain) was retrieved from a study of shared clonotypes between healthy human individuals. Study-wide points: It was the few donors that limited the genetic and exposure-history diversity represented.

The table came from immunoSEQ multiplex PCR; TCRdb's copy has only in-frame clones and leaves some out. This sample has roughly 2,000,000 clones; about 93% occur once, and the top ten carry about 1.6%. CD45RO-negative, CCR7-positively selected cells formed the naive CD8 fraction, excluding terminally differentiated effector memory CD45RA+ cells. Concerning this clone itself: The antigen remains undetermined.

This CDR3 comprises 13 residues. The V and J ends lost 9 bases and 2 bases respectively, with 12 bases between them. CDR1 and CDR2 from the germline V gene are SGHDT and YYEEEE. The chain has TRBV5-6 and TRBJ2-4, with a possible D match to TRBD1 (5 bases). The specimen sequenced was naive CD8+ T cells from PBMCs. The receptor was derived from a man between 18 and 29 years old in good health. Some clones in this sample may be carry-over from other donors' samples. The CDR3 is CATKDSPKNIQYF. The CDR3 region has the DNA TGTGCCACTAAAGACAGCCCCAAAAACATTCAGTACTTC.